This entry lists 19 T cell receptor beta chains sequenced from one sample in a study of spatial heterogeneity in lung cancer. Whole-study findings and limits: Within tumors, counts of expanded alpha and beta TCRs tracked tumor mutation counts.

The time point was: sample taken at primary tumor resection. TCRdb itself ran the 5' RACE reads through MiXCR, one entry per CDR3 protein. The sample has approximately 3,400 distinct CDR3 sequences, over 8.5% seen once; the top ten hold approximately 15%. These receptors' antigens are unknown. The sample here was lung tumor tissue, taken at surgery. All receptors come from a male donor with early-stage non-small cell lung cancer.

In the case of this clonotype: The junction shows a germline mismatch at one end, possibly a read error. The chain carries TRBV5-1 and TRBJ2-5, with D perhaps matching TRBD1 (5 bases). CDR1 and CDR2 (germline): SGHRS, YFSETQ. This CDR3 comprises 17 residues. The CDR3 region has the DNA TGCGCCTGCAGCCCGCTTTTCAGGAACAGGAACCAAGAGACCCAGTACTTC. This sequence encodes CACSPLFRNRNQETQYF.

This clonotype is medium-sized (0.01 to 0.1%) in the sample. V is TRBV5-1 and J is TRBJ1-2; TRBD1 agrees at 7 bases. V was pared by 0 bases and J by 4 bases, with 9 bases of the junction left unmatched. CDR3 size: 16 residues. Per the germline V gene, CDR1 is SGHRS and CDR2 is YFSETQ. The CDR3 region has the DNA TGCGCCAGCAGCTTGGCCGTAAGACAGGGAAGCTATGGCTACACCTTC. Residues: CASSLAVRQGSYGYTF.

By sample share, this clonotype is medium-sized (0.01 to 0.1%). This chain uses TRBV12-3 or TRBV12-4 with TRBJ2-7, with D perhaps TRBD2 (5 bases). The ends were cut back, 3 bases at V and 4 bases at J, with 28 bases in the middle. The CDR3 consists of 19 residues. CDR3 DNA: TGTGCCAGCAGTTTTCGTGTTATTGTTTGGGAGAATGGGGATTACGAGCAGTACTTC. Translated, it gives CASSFRVIVWENGDYEQYF.

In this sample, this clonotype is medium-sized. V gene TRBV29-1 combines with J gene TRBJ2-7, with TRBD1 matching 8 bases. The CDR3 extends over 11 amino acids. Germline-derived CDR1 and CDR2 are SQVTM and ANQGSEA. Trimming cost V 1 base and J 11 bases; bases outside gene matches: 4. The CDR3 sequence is CSVEGGTGEYF. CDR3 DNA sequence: TGCAGCGTTGAAGGGGGGACAGGAGAGTACTTC.

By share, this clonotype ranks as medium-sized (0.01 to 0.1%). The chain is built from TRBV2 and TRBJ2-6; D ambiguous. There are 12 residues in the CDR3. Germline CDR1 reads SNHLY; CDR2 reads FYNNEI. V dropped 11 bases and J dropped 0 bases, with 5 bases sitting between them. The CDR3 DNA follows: TGTGCCTCTTACTCTGGGGCCAACGTCCTGACTTTC. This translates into CASYSGANVLTF.

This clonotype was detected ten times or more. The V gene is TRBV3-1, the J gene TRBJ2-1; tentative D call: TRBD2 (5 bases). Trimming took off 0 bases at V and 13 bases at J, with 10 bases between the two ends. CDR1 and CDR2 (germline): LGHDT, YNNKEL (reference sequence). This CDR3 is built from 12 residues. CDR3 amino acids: CASSQDSRTQFF. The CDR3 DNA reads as TGTGCCAGCAGCCAAGATTCCCGGACTCAGTTCTTC.

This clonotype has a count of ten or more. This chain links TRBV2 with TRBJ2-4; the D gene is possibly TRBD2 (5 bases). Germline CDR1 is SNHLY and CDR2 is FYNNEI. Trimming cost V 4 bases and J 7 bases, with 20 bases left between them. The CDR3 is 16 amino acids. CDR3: CASSGSQHSRGNIQYF. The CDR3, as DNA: TGTGCCAGCAGTGGATCCCAACACTCAAGAGGGAACATTCAGTACTTC.

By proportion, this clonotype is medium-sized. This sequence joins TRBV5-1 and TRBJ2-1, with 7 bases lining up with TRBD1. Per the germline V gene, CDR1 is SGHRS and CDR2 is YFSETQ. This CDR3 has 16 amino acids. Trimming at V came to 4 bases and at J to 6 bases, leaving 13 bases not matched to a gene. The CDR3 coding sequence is TGCGCCAGCAGCCCAACTGGACAGGTTGGGGCCAATGAGCAGTTCTTC. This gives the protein CASSPTGQVGANEQFF.

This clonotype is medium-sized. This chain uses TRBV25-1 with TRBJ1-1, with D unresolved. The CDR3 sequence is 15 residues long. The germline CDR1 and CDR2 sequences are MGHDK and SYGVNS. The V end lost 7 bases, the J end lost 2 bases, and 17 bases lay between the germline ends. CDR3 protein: CASTPLKALNTEAFF. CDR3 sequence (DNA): TGTGCCAGCACCCCTTTGAAGGCACTTAACACTGAAGCTTTCTTT.

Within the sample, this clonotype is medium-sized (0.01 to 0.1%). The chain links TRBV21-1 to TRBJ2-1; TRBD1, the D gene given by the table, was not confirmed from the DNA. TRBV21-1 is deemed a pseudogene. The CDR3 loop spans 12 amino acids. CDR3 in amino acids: CASSPERGEQFF. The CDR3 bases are TGTGCCAGCAGTCCCGAACGGGGGGAGCAGTTCTTC.

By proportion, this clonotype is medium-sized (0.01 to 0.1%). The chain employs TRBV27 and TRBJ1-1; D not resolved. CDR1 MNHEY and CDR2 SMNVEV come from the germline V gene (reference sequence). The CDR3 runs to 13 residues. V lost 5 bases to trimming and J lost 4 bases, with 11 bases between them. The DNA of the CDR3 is TGTGCCAGCAGTCCCAGCTGGAGCACTGAAGCTTTCTTT. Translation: CASSPSWSTEAFF.

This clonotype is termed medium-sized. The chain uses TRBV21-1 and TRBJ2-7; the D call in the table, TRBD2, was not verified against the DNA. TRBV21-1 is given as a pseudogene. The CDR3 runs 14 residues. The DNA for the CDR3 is TGTGCCAGCAGCAGGGGAGCGAGCTCCTACGAGCAGTACTTC. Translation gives CASSRGASSYEQYF.

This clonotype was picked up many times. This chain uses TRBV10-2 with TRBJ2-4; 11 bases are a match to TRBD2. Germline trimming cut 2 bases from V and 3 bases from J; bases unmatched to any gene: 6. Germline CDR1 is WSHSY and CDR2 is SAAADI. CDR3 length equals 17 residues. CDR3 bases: TGCGCCAGCAGTGAGACGCTAGCGGGAGGAAACAAAAACATTCAGTACTTC. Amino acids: CASSETLAGGNKNIQYF.

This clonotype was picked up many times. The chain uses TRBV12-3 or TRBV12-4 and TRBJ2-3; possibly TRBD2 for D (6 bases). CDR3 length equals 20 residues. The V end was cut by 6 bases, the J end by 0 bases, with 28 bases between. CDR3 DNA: TGTGCCAGCAGGTTGGGGACCGGCGGAGGGGAGTTCTTTAGCACAGATACGCAGTATTTT. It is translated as CASRLGTGGGEFFSTDTQYF.

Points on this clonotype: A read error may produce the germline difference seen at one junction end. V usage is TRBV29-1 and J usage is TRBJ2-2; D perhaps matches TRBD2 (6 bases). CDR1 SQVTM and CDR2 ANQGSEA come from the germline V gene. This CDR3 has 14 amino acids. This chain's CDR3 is CSVGGGKNTGELIF. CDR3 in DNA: TGCAGCGTTGGGGGCGGGAAGAACACCGGGGAGCTGATTTTT.

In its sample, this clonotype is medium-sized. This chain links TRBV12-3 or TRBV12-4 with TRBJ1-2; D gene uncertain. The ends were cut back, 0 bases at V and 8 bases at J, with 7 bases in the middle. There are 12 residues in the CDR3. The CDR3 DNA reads TGTGCCAGCAGTTTAGCCAGTTGGGGCTACACCTTC. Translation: CASSLASWGYTF.

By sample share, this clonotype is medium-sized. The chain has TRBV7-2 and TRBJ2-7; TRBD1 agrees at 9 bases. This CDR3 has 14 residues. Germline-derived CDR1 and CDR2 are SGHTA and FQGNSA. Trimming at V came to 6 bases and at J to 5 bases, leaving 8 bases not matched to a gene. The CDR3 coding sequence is TGTGCCAGCAGGCCGTACAGGGGGCGAGACGAGCAGTACTTC. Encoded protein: CASRPYRGRDEQYF.

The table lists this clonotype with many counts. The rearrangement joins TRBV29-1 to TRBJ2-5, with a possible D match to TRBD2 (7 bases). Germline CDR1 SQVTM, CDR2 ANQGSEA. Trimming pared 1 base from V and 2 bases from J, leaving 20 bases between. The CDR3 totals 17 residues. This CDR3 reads CSVEARGRGNGQETQYF. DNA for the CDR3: TGCAGCGTTGAAGCCCGGGGGCGGGGGAACGGGCAAGAGACCCAGTACTTC. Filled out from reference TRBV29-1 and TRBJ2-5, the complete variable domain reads SAVISQKPSRDICQRGTSLTIQCQVDSQVTMMFWYRQQPGQSLTLIATANQGSEATYESGFVIDKFPISRPNLTFSTLTVSNMSPEDSSIYLCSVEARGRGNGQETQYFGPGTRLLVL.

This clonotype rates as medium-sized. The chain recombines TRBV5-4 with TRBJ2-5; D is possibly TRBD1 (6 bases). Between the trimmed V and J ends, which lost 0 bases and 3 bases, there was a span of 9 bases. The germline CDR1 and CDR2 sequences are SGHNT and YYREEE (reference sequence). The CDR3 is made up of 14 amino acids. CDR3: CASSLEEGEETQYF. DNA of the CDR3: TGTGCCAGCAGCTTGGAAGAGGGGGAAGAGACCCAGTACTTC.